This TCR beta chain was sequenced during a study of CD8+ T cells in alopecia areata (dated by TCRdb to 2016 to 2018). For the study in its entirety: Treated patients were enrolled in an open-label pilot trial of oral tofacitinib, 5 to 10 mg twice daily, for moderate-to-severe alopecia areata. Tofacitinib was given for 6 to 18 months, followed by 6 months of follow-up off drug to assess delayed response and recurrence. In both human patients and the C3H/HeJ mouse model, the study applied high-throughput TCRbeta sequencing to look at T cell clonal expansion in alopecia areata. Scalp tissue and sorted CD4+ and CD8+ peripheral blood T cells from patchy and totalis/universalis alopecia areata patients and from healthy controls were covered by human TCRbeta sequencing. Tofacitinib-treated patients had biopsies at baseline and at 4 and 24 weeks of treatment, with a later scalp biopsy in several patients. Clonality in the scalp was compared among normal scalp (n=4), patchy alopecia areata scalp (n=8), and alopecia totalis/universalis scalp (n=8). The RNA source kit depended on sample type: the PAXgene miRNA kit for fixed scalp, the miRNeasy kit for PBMCs, and the RNeasy kit for mouse skin. TCRbeta CDR3 regions were amplified by immunoSEQ multiplex PCR with 35 Vbeta forward and 13 Jbeta reverse primers.

General study outcomes and caveats: Unlike mouse skin, where gammadelta T cells dominate, normal human skin contains resident alphabeta T cells that get sequenced too, which complicates analysis of the scalp TCR repertoire. Compared with normal scalp, lesional scalp, particularly in alopecia totalis/universalis, had higher clonality and more expanded CD8+ clones, which suggests antigenic drive. Shared TCR sequences between patients were less evident than in mice, which may be partly attributable to HLA diversity in the patient population.

CDR1 and CDR2 were assigned from the germline V gene (reference sequence) as GTSNPN and SVGIG. The junction carries 9 bases between V and J, which are trimmed by 3 bases and 1 base respectively. The cysteine opens and the phenylalanine closes a CDR3 of 14 amino acids. Only the CDR3 DNA is retained, 42 bases long and in frame from the first base. The library came from the immunoSEQ multiplex PCR assay. RNA was extracted from all samples and reverse transcribed into cDNA as template for TCR sequencing. SuperScript III was used to make first-strand cDNA, primed with a 2:1 mix of oligo-dT and random hexamers. Amplification bias was assessed with a synthetic immune receptor repertoire, and residual bias was removed computationally. Regarding the original processing steps: After raw reads were preprocessed to remove errors, the CDR3 was defined following IMGT conventions as running from the conserved cysteine to phenylalanine. To get clonality, Shannon entropy was normalized by log2 of the number of productive unique TCRs and the result was subtracted from 1. Whether each scalp clone was CD4 or CD8 was inferred by checking scalp TCRbeta sequences against the CD4 and CD8 repertoires from sorted blood. TCRdb provides this immuneACCESS table in a form limited to in-frame rearrangements. Some clones are lacking; in checked studies, under half of them reflect an unresolved V gene, and why the rest are absent is not known. From that table come the V and J calls and clone size; the DNA was used to work out D and trimming. This sample holds about 120,000 clones; approximately 49% were observed only once. Over 15% of the sample is in the top ten clones.

The intended sense of this specimen's time point label: baseline before oral tofacitinib. Lesional scalp punch biopsies and peripheral blood were obtained from alopecia areata patients. PBMCs were isolated by density centrifugation and stained for CD3, CD4 and CD8, and CD4+ and CD8+ T cells were sorted on a FACSAria. Note on this clone: The antigen it recognizes is unknown. Qualities for individual bases were not recorded, and no much larger clone is one base off.

The source is a human donor with alopecia areata. Recombination linked TRBV30 to TRBJ2-2; the D gene may be TRBD1 or TRBD2, since each aligns over 5 bases. The sequences come from CD8+ T cells sorted from blood, collected at week 0. The CDR3: CAWREGWNTGELFF. DNA sequence: TGTGCCTGGAGAGAGGGGTGGAACACCGGGGAGCTGTTTTTT.